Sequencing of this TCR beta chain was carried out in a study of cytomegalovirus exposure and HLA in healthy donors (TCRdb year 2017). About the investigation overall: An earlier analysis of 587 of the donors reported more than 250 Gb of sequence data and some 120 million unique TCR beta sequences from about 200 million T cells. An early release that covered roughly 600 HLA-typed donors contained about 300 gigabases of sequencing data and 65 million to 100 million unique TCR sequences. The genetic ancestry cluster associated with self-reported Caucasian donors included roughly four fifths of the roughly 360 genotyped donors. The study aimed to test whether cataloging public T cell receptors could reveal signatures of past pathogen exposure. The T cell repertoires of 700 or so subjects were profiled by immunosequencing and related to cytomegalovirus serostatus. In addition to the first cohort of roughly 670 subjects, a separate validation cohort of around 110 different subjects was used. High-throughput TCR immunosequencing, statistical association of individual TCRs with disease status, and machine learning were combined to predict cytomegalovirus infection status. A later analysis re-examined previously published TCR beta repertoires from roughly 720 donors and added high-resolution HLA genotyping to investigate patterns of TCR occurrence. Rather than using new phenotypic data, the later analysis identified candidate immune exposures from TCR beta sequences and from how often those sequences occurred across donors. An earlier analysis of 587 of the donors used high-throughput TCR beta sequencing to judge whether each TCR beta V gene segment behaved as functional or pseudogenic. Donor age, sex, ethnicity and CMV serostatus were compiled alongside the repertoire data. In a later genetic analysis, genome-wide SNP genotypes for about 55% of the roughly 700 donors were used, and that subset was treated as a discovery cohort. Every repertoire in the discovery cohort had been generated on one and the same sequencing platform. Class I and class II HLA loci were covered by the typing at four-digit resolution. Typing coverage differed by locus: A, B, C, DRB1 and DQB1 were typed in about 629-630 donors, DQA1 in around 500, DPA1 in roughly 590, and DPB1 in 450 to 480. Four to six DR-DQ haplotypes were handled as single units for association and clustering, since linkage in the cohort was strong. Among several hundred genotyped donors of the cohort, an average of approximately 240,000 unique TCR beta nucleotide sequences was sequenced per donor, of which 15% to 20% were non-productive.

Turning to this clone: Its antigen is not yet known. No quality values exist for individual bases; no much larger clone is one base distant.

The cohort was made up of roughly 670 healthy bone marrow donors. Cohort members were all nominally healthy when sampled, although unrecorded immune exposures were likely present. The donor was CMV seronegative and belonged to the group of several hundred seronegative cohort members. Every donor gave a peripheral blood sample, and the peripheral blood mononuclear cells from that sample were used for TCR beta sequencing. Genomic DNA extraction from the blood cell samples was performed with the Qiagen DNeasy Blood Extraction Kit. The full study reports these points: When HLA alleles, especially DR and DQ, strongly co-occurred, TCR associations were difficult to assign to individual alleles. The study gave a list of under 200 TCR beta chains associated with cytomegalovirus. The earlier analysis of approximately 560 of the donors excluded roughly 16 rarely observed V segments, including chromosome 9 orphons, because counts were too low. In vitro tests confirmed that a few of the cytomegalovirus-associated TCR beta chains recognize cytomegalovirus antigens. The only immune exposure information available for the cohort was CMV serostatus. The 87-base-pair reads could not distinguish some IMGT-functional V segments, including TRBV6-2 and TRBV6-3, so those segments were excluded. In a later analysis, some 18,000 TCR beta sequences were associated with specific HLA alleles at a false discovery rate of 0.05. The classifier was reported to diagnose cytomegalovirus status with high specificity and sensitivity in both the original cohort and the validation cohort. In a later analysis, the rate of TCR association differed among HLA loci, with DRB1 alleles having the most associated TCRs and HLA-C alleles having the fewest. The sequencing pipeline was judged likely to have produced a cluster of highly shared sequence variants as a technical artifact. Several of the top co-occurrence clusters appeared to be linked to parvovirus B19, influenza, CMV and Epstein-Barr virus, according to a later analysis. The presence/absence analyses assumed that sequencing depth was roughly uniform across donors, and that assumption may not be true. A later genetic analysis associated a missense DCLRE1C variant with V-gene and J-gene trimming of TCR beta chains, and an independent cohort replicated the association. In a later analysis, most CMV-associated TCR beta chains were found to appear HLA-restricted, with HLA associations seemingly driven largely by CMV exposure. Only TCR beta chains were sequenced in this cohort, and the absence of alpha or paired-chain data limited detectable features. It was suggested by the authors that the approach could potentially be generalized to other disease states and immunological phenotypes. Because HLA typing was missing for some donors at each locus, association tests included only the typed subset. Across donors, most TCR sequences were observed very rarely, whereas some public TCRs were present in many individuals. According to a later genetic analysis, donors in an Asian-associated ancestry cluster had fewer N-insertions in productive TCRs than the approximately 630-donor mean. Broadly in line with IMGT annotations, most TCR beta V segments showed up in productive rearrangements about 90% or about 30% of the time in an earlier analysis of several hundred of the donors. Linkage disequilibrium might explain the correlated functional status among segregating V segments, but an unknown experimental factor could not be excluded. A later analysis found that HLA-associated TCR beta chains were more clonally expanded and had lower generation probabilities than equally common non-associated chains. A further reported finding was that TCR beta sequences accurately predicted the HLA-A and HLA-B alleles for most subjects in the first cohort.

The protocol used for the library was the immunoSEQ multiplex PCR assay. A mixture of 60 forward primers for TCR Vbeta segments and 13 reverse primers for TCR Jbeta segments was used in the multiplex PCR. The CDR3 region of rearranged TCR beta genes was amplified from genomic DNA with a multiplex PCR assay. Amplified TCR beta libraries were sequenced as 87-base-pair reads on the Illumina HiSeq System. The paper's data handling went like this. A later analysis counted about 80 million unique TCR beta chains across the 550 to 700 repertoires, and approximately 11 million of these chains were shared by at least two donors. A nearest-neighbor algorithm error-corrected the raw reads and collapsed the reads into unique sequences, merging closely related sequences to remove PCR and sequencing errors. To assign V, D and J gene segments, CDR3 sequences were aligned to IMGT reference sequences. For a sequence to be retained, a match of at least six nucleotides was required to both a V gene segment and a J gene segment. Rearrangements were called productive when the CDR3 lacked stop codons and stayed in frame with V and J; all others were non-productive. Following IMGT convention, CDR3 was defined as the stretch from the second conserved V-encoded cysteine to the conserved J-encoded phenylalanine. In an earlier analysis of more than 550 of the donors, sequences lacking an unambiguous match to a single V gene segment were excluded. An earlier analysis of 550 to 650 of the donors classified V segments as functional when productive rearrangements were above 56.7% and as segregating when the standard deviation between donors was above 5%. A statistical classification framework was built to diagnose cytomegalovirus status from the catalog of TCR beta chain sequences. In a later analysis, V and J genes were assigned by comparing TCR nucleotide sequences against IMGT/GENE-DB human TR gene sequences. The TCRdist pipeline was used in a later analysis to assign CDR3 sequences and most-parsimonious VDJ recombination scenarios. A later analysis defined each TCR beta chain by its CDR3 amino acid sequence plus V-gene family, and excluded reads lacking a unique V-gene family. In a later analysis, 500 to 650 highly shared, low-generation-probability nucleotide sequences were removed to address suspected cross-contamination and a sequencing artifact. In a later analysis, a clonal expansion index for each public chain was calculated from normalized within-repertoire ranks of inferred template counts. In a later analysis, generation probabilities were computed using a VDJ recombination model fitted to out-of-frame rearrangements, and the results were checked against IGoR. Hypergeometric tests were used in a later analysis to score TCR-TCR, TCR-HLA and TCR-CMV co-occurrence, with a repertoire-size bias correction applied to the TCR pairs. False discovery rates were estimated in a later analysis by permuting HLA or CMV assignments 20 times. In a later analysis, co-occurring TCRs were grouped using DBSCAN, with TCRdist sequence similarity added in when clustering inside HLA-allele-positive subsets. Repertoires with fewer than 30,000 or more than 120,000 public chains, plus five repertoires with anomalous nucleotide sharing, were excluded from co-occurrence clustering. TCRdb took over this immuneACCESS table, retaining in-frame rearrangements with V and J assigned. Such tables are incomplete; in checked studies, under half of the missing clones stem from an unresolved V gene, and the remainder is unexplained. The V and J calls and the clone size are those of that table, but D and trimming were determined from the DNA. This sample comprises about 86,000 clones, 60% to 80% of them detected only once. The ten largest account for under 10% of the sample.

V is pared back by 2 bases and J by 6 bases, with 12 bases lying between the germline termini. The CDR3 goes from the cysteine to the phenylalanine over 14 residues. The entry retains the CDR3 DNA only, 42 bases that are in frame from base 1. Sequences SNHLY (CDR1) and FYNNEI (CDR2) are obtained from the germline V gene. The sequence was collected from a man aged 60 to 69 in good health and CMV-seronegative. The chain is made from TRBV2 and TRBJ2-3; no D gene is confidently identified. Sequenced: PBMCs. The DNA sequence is TGTGCCAGCAGTGAACCACTCATTTGGGATACGCAGTATTTT. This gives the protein CASSEPLIWDTQYF.